A selection of T cell receptor beta chains follows, all from one sample in a study of cytomegalovirus exposure and HLA in healthy donors. TCRdb's table, derived via immunoSEQ multiplex PCR, lists solely in-frame clones and lacks some. The table shows 150,000 to 200,000 clones, with 60% to 80% occurring only once. Sequenced input: PBMCs. The receptors were sampled from a woman between 40 and 50 years old in good health and CMV-seropositive. CDR3s include the opening cysteine and the closing phenylalanine or tryptophan. Each record gives: V gene, J gene, clone size, D gene, CDR3 protein, CDR3 DNA. A D gene is named only where the DNA matches it firmly. The size entry is marked missing in some rows and otherwise reads once, few, many or a size class.

V: TRBV5-4
J: TRBJ2-7
size: NA
D: TRBD1
CDR3: CASSLGGTAASYEQYF
DNA: TGTGCCAGCAGCTTGGGAGGGACAGCAGCCTCCTACGAGCAGTACTTC

V: TRBV2
J: TRBJ2-2
size: NA
D: TRBD1
CDR3: CASSTTGANTGELFF
DNA: TGTGCCAGCAGTACGACAGGGGCCAACACCGGGGAGCTGTTTTTT

V: TRBV28
J: TRBJ2-7
size: once
D: TRBD2
CDR3: CASSLAGLADYEQYF
DNA: TGTGCCAGCAGTTTAGCCGGACTAGCGGACTACGAGCAGTACTTC

V: TRBV6-1
J: TRBJ2-2
size: NA
D: TRBD1
CDR3: CASRQGAESRELFF
DNA: TGTGCCAGCAGACAGGGGGCAGAATCAAGGGAGCTGTTTTTT

V: TRBV19
J: TRBJ2-1
size: NA
D: NA
CDR3: CASTPGQYGEQFF
DNA: TGTGCCAGTACTCCCGGACAGTACGGTGAGCAGTTCTTC

V: TRBV6-1
J: TRBJ2-1
size: NA
D: NA
CDR3: CASSEAGGYNEQFF
DNA: TGTGCCAGCAGTGAAGCAGGGGGCTACAATGAGCAGTTCTTC

V: TRBV7-2
J: TRBJ2-7
size: NA
D: NA
CDR3: CASSLRGPHEQYF
DNA: TGTGCCAGCAGCTTAAGAGGGCCCCACGAGCAGTACTTC

V: TRBV6-6
J: TRBJ1-1
size: NA
D: TRBD1
CDR3: CASRGGDGLDAFF
DNA: TGTGCCAGCAGAGGGGGCGACGGTTTGGACGCTTTCTTT

V: TRBV19
J: TRBJ2-2
size: NA
D: NA
CDR3: CASSTLVANTGELFF
DNA: TGTGCCAGTAGTACACTAGTGGCGAACACCGGGGAGCTGTTTTTT

V: TRBV5-4
J: TRBJ1-1
size: few
D: TRBD1
CDR3: CASSSETGVIVTEAFF
DNA: TGTGCCAGCAGCTCGGAGACAGGGGTTATTGTCACTGAAGCTTTCTTT

V: TRBV5-4
J: TRBJ1-2
size: NA
D: NA
CDR3: CASSLKQVGGYTF
DNA: TGTGCCAGCAGCTTGAAACAGGTCGGGGGCTACACCTTC

V: TRBV9
J: TRBJ2-1
size: few
D: TRBD2
CDR3: CASSVRGTSGSDEQFF
DNA: TGTGCCAGCAGCGTAAGGGGGACTAGCGGGAGTGATGAGCAGTTCTTC

V: TRBV11-2
J: TRBJ2-3
size: NA
D: NA
CDR3: CASSLAVLSTDTQYF
DNA: TGTGCCAGCAGCTTAGCCGTCCTTAGCACAGATACGCAGTATTTT

V: TRBV7-8
J: TRBJ2-3
size: NA
D: NA
CDR3: CASSLARGRSTDTQYF
DNA: TGTGCCAGCAGCTTAGCGCGCGGGCGCAGCACAGATACGCAGTATTTT

V: TRBV9
J: TRBJ2-5
size: NA
D: NA
CDR3: CASSVAIASQETQYF
DNA: TGTGCCAGCAGCGTAGCTATTGCAAGCCAAGAGACCCAGTACTTC

V: TRBV5-6
J: TRBJ2-1
size: NA
D: NA
CDR3: CASSLLPTDYNEQFF
DNA: TGTGCCAGCAGCTTGTTGCCGACAGATTACAATGAGCAGTTCTTC

V: TRBV28
J: TRBJ1-1
size: NA
D: TRBD1
CDR3: CASTSTPTGFDTEAFF
DNA: TGTGCCAGCACCTCAACCCCGACAGGGTTCGACACTGAAGCTTTCTTT

V: TRBV7-9
J: TRBJ1-1
size: NA
D: NA
CDR3: CASSPRTEMNTEAFF
DNA: TGTGCCAGCAGCCCCAGGACAGAAATGAACACTGAAGCTTTCTTT

V: TRBV6-5
J: TRBJ2-7
size: NA
D: NA
CDR3: CASSNPRYEQYF
DNA: TGTGCCAGCAGTAACCCGCGATACGAGCAGTACTTC

V: TRBV28
J: TRBJ2-2
size: NA
D: NA
CDR3: CASSPGMGTPLNTGELFF
DNA: TGTGCCAGCAGTCCCGGGATGGGCACCCCCTTGAACACCGGGGAGCTGTTTTTT

V: TRBV5-4
J: TRBJ2-3
size: few
D: TRBD2
CDR3: CASRGTSGTDTQYF
DNA: TGTGCCAGCAGAGGGACTAGCGGGACAGATACGCAGTATTTT

V: TRBV7-2
J: TRBJ1-1
size: NA
D: TRBD1
CDR3: CASSSTGGLMNTEAFF
DNA: TGTGCCAGCAGCTCTACAGGGGGCCTCATGAACACTGAAGCTTTCTTT

V: TRBV23-1
J: TRBJ2-1
size: NA
D: TRBD2
CDR3: CASSQSGTSGYNEQFF
DNA: TGCGCCAGCAGTCAATCCGGGACTAGCGGATACAATGAGCAGTTCTTC

V: TRBV5-4
J: TRBJ2-7
size: NA
D: TRBD1
CDR3: CASSPGDRPYEQYF
DNA: TGTGCCAGCAGTCCCGGGGACAGACCCTACGAGCAGTACTTC

V: TRBV7-8
J: TRBJ1-1
size: few
D: TRBD1
CDR3: CASSLPLGTGAMNTEAFF
DNA: TGTGCCAGCAGCCTCCCCCTCGGGACAGGGGCAATGAACACTGAAGCTTTCTTT

V: TRBV6-5
J: TRBJ1-5
size: NA
D: NA
CDR3: CASRGHLNQPQHF
DNA: TGTGCCAGCAGGGGACATTTAAATCAGCCCCAGCATTTT

V: TRBV28
J: TRBJ2-5
size: once
D: TRBD2
CDR3: CASSPTSGGATQYF
DNA: TGTGCCAGCAGCCCAACTAGCGGGGGCGCGACCCAGTACTTC

V: TRBV7-8
J: TRBJ2-3
size: NA
D: TRBD2
CDR3: CASSFSGGRTDTQYF
DNA: TGTGCCAGCAGCTTTTCCGGCGGGAGGACAGATACGCAGTATTTT

V: TRBV6-1
J: TRBJ2-1
size: NA
D: TRBD2
CDR3: CASSGTSVYNEQFF
DNA: TGTGCCAGCAGTGGGACTAGCGTATACAATGAGCAGTTCTTC

V: TRBV6-5
J: TRBJ1-1
size: NA
D: NA
CDR3: CASRKDIWWTEAFF
DNA: TGTGCCAGCAGGAAAGACATCTGGTGGACTGAAGCTTTCTTT

V: TRBV27
J: TRBJ2-3
size: NA
D: NA
CDR3: CASRSVASTDTQYF
DNA: TGTGCCAGCAGGAGTGTAGCTAGCACAGATACGCAGTATTTT